This T cell receptor beta chain was captured in a study of shared clonotypes between healthy human individuals. Study-level information: Three plates each covered CD4 naive and memory; CD8 naive two, CD8 memory one.

Only in-frame clones appear in the TCRdb table, and some are missing; sequencing was by immunoSEQ multiplex PCR. Here the sample spans millions of clones, 85% to 95% being singletons. This TCR was sampled from a man between 18 and 35 years old in good health. What was sequenced was naive CD4+ T cells sorted from blood. Subset noted: CD45RA+ positively selected.

This CDR3 reads CASSPTGFHTDTQYF. The CDR3 DNA reads as TGTGCCAGCAGTCCTACAGGTTTTCATACAGATACGCAGTATTTT. This chain joins TRBV2 and TRBJ2-3; the D gene is possibly TRBD1 (5 bases). V was cut by 5 bases and J by 3 bases, with 15 bases left in between. Germline V CDR1 and CDR2: SNHLY, FYNNEI. The CDR3 contains 15 residues.